The T cell receptor (beta chain) under discussion was sequenced for a study of post-analysis software for immune sequencing data. The study, taken as a whole, reports: Strong co-clustering by F measure was evident for samples that had been prepared in the same batch. A handful of TRBV segments appeared more often in patients than in controls, and TRBV5-6, TRBV5-1 and TRBV20-1 were among these.

The V end lost 9 bases, the J end lost 7 bases, and 21 bases lay between the germline ends. Germline-derived CDR1 and CDR2 are MNHNY and SVGAGI (reference sequence). CDR3 size: 14 residues. In regard to this clonotype: The antigen is unknown.

Unique molecular identifiers tagged the TCR beta cDNA libraries. TCRdb called the PCR reads again in MiXCR, with one record for every CDR3 protein. This table holds 700,000 to 900,000 distinct CDR3 sequences, about 43% found once. The sample taken for sequencing was blood. The receptor's source is a girl aged 10 to 17 with multiple sclerosis. The chain combines TRBV6-6 with TRBJ1-2; D is unresolved. The CDR3 sequence is CASLGPAQLGGYTF. CDR3 in DNA: TGTGCCAGTCTAGGGCCCGCCCAGTTGGGTGGCTACACCTTC.